This TCR beta chain was documented in a study of T cell responses to AZD1222 COVID-19 vaccine. Study outcomes and limitations: After the peak T cell response, and only then, were repertoires sampled.

Libraries were prepared by immunoSEQ multiplex PCR; TCRdb keeps only in-frame clonotypes and omits some of them. The top ten hold around 1% of the sample, which has some 180,000 clones, 90% to 95% seen once. This CDR3 is built from 14 residues. V lost 2 bases, J lost 5 bases, and 9 bases lay in between. Germline CDR1 and CDR2: SGHTA and FQGTGA. Note on this clone: Antigen specificity is unknown.

This receptor was taken from an adult who received the MenACWY meningococcal vaccine as a control. The sample in question was peripheral blood, obtained 28 days after the second dose of the MenACWY control vaccine. This rearrangement joins TRBV7-3 to TRBJ2-2; either TRBD1 or TRBD2 may fit D (5 bases each). DNA for the CDR3: TGTGCCAGCAGCTTACAGGGAGCAACCGGGGAGCTGTTTTTT. Translating gives CASSLQGATGELFF. The variable domain in full, with the rest retrieved from reference TRBV7-3 and TRBJ2-2, is GAGVSQTPSNKVTEKGKYVELRCDPISGHTALYWYRQSLGQGPEFLIYFQGTGAADDSGLPNDRFFAVRPEGSVSTLKIQRTERGDSAVYLCASSLQGATGELFFGEGSRLTVL.